Following are 21 T cell receptor beta chains from one sample sequenced in a study of cytomegalovirus exposure and HLA in healthy donors. 13 Jbeta primers and 60 Vbeta primers were used for the PCR. The assay was immunoSEQ multiplex PCR, and TCRdb's table has in-frame clones only and misses some. The top ten clones hold 10% of a sample with more than 100,000 clones, around 63% of them seen once. Sequenced input: PBMCs. These receptors were taken from a man in his forties or fifties in good health and CMV-seropositive.

A single count supports this clone. The V call is TRBV18, the J call TRBJ1-1; no reliable D call. CDR3 length: 15 amino acids. The V gene lost 7 bases and the J gene lost 4 bases, with 19 bases spanning the gap. Germline loops: CDR1 KGHSH, CDR2 LQKENI. The CDR3 loop reads CASFLLSWRSTEAFF. The CDR3 DNA reads as TGTGCCAGCTTTTTATTGAGTTGGCGGAGCACTGAAGCTTTCTTT.

The rearrangement links TRBV19 to TRBJ1-2, with TRBD1 as a possible D gene (6 bases). The V end lost 4 bases, the J end lost 3 bases, and 9 bases lay between the germline ends. There are 13 residues in the CDR3. Per the germline V gene, CDR1 is LNHDA and CDR2 is SQIVND (reference sequence). This CDR3 is CASSNDRYYGYTF. Here the CDR3 DNA reads TGTGCCAGTAGTAACGACAGGTACTATGGCTACACCTTC.

This chain uses TRBV5-8 with TRBJ1-1; D gene unclear. V lost 6 bases, J lost 7 bases, and 19 bases lay in between. The CDR3 consists of 14 residues. Germline V CDR1 and CDR2: SGHTS, YDEGEE. This CDR3 is CASNLVSWEREAFF. CDR3 coding DNA: TGTGCCAGCAACCTTGTTTCATGGGAGCGTGAAGCTTTCTTT.

The V and J genes are TRBV4-1 and TRBJ2-2; TRBD2 matches at 7 bases. CDR1 and CDR2 from the germline V gene are MGHRA and YSYEKL. V trimming: 0 bases; J trimming: 7 bases; junction bases outside the gene matches: 8. The CDR3 runs 16 residues. For the CDR3, the DNA is TGCGCCAGCAGCCAAGATTCAGGACTAGAGGGCGGGGAGCTGTTTTTT. This gives the protein CASSQDSGLEGGELFF.

The rearrangement joins TRBV7-9 to TRBJ2-1, with D possibly being TRBD1 (6 bases). Germline CDR1 reads SEHNR; CDR2 reads FQNEAQ (reference sequence). The V and J ends lost 10 bases and 7 bases respectively, with 17 bases between them. This CDR3 spans 13 amino acids. In DNA form, the CDR3 reads TGTGCCAACCGGGACACGGAACATAATGAGCAGTTCTTC. It specifies CANRDTEHNEQFF.

The chain has TRBV5-6 and TRBJ2-2, with 8 bases identical to TRBD1. The germline CDR1 and CDR2 sequences are SGHDT and YYEEEE. The ends lost 7 bases at V and 4 bases at J; junction bases unmatched: 3. This CDR3 spans 13 amino acids. CDR3 coding DNA: TGTGCCAGCCGCCAGGGGGCCACCGGGGAGCTGTTTTTT. Amino acids: CASRQGATGELFF. Based on the CDR3 plus reference TRBV5-6 and TRBJ2-2, the full variable domain is DAGVTQSPTHLIKTRGQQVTLRCSPKSGHDTVSWYQQALGQGPQFIFQYYEEEERQRGNFPDRFSGHQFPNYSSELNVNALLLGDSALYLCASRQGATGELFFGEGSRLTVL.

The genes are TRBV10-3 and TRBJ2-1; 8 nucleotides match TRBD2. V gave up 6 bases and J gave up 6 bases; unmatched junction bases: 10. Germline lookup yields CDR1 ENHRY and CDR2 SYGVKD. This CDR3 comprises 15 residues. CDR3 protein: CAIRGGLEAGNEQFF. In DNA, the CDR3 is TGTGCCATCAGGGGGGGACTAGAAGCGGGCAATGAGCAGTTCTTC.

This clone turned up a few times. The CDR3 loop reads CASRATGTSGNTIYF. Written as DNA, the CDR3 is TGTGCCAGCAGAGCTACGGGTACCTCTGGAAACACCATATATTTT. The chain couples TRBV27 to TRBJ1-3; D gene ambiguous. From germline, CDR1 is MNHEY and CDR2 SMNVEV (reference sequence). Trimming cost V 6 bases and J 0 bases, with 12 bases left between them. This CDR3 is 15 amino acids long.

V usage is TRBV11-3 and J usage is TRBJ2-2; D unclear. The CDR3 length is 14 residues. Germline assignment: CDR1 SGHNT and CDR2 YENEEA. V was cut by 5 bases and J by 1 base, with 8 bases left in between. CDR3 protein: CASSGRQNTGELFF. The CDR3 DNA reads as TGTGCCAGCAGCGGTAGACAGAACACCGGGGAGCTGTTTTTT. Variable domain in full (rest from reference TRBV11-3 and TRBJ2-2): EAGVVQSPRYKIIEKKQPVAFWCNPISGHNTLYWYLQNLGQGPELLIRYENEEAVDDSQLPKDRFSAERLKGVDSTLKIQPAELGDSAVYLCASSGRQNTGELFFGEGSRLTVL.

V and J are TRBV7-9 and TRBJ2-7, with unresolved D. Trimming left V 4 bases short and J 4 bases short, with 11 bases between. CDR1 and CDR2 (germline): SEHNR, FQNEAQ (reference sequence). The CDR3 is 13 amino acids. CDR3 protein: CASSSARLYEQYF. Here the CDR3 DNA reads TGTGCCAGCAGCTCAGCGAGGTTGTACGAGCAGTACTTC.

This clone was recorded once. The rearrangement links TRBV10-3 to TRBJ2-7; TRBD1 might be the D (6 bases). The V end was cut by 4 bases, the J end by 4 bases, with 14 bases between. There are 14 residues in the CDR3. The germline CDR1 and CDR2 sequences are ENHRY and SYGVKD. Here the CDR3 DNA reads TGTGCCATCAGTGCACAGGGTACTGGTTACGAGCAGTACTTC. It yields the protein CAISAQGTGYEQYF.

The rearrangement links TRBV2 to TRBJ2-1; TRBD2 is a possible D gene (5 bases). The V and J ends lost 7 bases and 9 bases respectively, with 25 bases between them. Germline-derived CDR1 and CDR2 are SNHLY and FYNNEI. The CDR3 is 16 residues long. CDR3 bases: TGTGCCAGCAACCCCGCGACTACCTACGTGTTTACTGAGCAGTTCTTC. Protein product: CASNPATTYVFTEQFF.

The rearrangement joins TRBV6-6 to TRBJ1-2; TRBD1 might be the D (5 bases). The CDR3 has 13 residues. V lost 6 bases and J 6 bases, leaving 14 bases between the germline ends. Germline CDR1 reads MNHNY; CDR2 reads SVGAGI (reference sequence). The CDR3 DNA sequence: TGTGCCAGCAGCCCCCTGGGGGGGGATGGCTACACCTTC. Translation gives CASSPLGGDGYTF.

The chain combines TRBV27 with TRBJ2-1; D is possibly TRBD1 (5 bases). V was clipped by 2 bases and J by 9 bases, with 11 bases between them. The germline V gene encodes CDR1 MNHEY and CDR2 SMNVEV (reference sequence). There are 13 residues in the CDR3. The CDR3 DNA reads TGTGCCAGCAGTTTAGGTAGGGGTGGTGAGCAGTTCTTC. It translates to CASSLGRGGEQFF.

The rearrangement links TRBV9 to TRBJ1-3; 7 nucleotides agree with TRBD1. CDR1 and CDR2 (germline): SGDLS, YYNGEE. The CDR3 totals 17 residues. V was clipped by 0 bases and J by 2 bases; unmatched bases: 8. CDR3 in DNA: TGTGCCAGCAGCGTAGTCTCGTCCCAGGGGGCTGGAAACACCATATATTTT. This gives the protein CASSVVSSQGAGNTIYF.

This clone was seen a few times. The chain uses TRBV14 and TRBJ2-2, with 9 bases lining up with TRBD2. This CDR3 region has 17 residues. Trimming removed 4 bases from V and 1 base from J; junction bases left unmatched: 7. CDR1 and CDR2 (germline): SGHDN, FVKESK. The CDR3 here is CASSPTTSGWNTGELFF. CDR3 sequence (DNA): TGTGCCAGCAGCCCGACGACTAGCGGATGGAACACCGGGGAGCTGTTTTTT.

This clone occurred a few times. The rearrangement links TRBV10-3 to TRBJ2-3, with 15 positions matching TRBD2. The CDR3 contains 17 residues. Germline CDR1 is ENHRY and CDR2 is SYGVKD. V lost 6 bases to trimming and J lost 5 bases; unmatched junction nucleotides: 9. CDR3: CAIRTRTSGGAQDTQYF. In DNA, the CDR3 is TGTGCCATCAGGACCAGGACTAGCGGGGGGGCACAAGATACGCAGTATTTT.

This chain joins TRBV7-3 and TRBJ2-4; 11 bases line up with TRBD2. V lost 6 bases and J lost 6; bases outside the gene matches: 4. Germline V gene sequence: CDR1 SGHTA, CDR2 FQGTGA. CDR3 size: 14 residues. DNA for the CDR3: TGTGCCAGCAGGTTAGGGACTAGCGGAAACATTCAGTACTTC. This codes for CASRLGTSGNIQYF.

The CDR3 here is CASKGAGPYNEQFF. CDR3 coding DNA: TGTGCCAGCAAGGGAGCGGGACCCTACAATGAGCAGTTCTTC. The chain links TRBV7-2 to TRBJ2-1; 7 positions match TRBD2. Germline CDR1 and CDR2: SGHTA and FQGNSA. The trim removed 7 bases at V and 2 bases at J, leaving 5 bases unmatched. This CDR3 comprises 14 residues.

This sequence joins TRBV7-2 and TRBJ2-1; 12 positions match TRBD1. The CDR3 runs to 17 residues. Germline V gene data show CDR1 as SGHTA and CDR2 as FQGNSA. V shed 5 bases, J shed 0 bases, and the junction held 5 bases outside the gene matches. The DNA of the CDR3 is TGTGCCAGCAGCGAGGGACAGGGGGCGAACTCCTACAATGAGCAGTTCTTC. This codes for CASSEGQGANSYNEQFF. The entire variable domain, with the rest obtained from reference TRBV7-2 and TRBJ2-1, is as follows: GAGVSQSPSNKVTEKGKDVELRCDPISGHTALYWYRQSLGQGLEFLIYFQGNSAPDKSGLPSDRFSAERTGGSVSTLTIQRTQQEDSAVYLCASSEGQGANSYNEQFFGPGTRLTVL.

This chain uses TRBV14 with TRBJ1-4; D is possibly TRBD1 (5 bases). Trimming stripped 0 bases from V and 8 bases from J, with 13 bases between. Germline assignment: CDR1 SGHDN and CDR2 FVKESK. The CDR3 runs to 15 residues. CDR3 nucleotide sequence: TGTGCCAGCAGCCAAGACAGCAGCTGGGGCGAAAAACTGTTTTTT. Protein sequence: CASSQDSSWGEKLFF.